One sample yielded the 11 T cell receptor beta chains listed below, sequenced in a study of blood T cell repertoires in COVID-19. TCRdb's table, derived via immunoSEQ multiplex PCR, lists solely in-frame clones and lacks some. The sample contains around 140,000 clones, 65% to 90% of which appear only once. Specimen: peripheral blood. The receptors derive from a human donor in a cohort sampled during active COVID-19.

V usage is TRBV4-3 and J usage is TRBJ2-1; 9 bases map to TRBD1. In germline, CDR1 is LGHNA, CDR2 YSLEER. The CDR3 loop spans 15 amino acids. The V gene end was trimmed by 4 bases and the J gene end by 6 bases; junction bases not matched to a gene: 7. CDR3 sequence: CASSPGQGRGNEQFF. CDR3 nucleotides: TGCGCCAGCAGCCCGGGACAGGGTCGCGGCAATGAGCAGTTCTTC.

To note about this clone: The identical CDR3 is also encoded by other nucleotide sequences in the sample. V and J are TRBV18 and TRBJ2-1, with no clear D. V lost 0 bases to trimming and J lost 0 bases, with 9 bases between them. This CDR3 has 16 amino acids. Per germline, CDR1 KGHSH and CDR2 LQKENI. CDR3 residues: CASSPPRQSSYNEQFF. Written as DNA, the CDR3 is TGTGCCAGCTCACCACCGAGGCAGAGCTCCTACAATGAGCAGTTCTTC.

This chain joins TRBV6-6 and TRBJ2-5, with 8 bases matching TRBD2. Germline loops: CDR1 MNHNY, CDR2 SVGAGI (reference sequence). The CDR3 covers 14 residues. After removal of 6 bases from V and 4 bases from J, the junction contained 7 bases not matched to a gene. DNA for the CDR3: TGTGCCAGCAGGGATACCGGGACTAGAGAGACCCAGTACTTC. Its protein product is CASRDTGTRETQYF.

The rearrangement uses TRBV4-1 and TRBJ2-7; D remains unclear. Trimming left V 0 bases short and J 8 bases short, with 17 bases between. The V gene's germline CDR1 is MGHRA and CDR2 YSYEKL. The CDR3 runs 15 residues. The CDR3 sequence is CASSQDWQAYGKQYF. For the CDR3, the DNA is TGCGCCAGCAGCCAAGATTGGCAGGCCTACGGAAAGCAGTACTTC.

The rearrangement links TRBV6-2 or TRBV6-3 to TRBJ1-4, with 7 bases identical to TRBD1. The germline CDR1 and CDR2 sequences are MNHEY and SVGEGT. V shed 2 bases, J shed 5 bases, and the junction held 5 bases outside the gene matches. The CDR3 covers 15 residues. The CDR3 region has the DNA TGTGCCAGCAGTTACCGACAGGGACGGAATGAAAAACTGTTTTTT. It translates to CASSYRQGRNEKLFF.

The chain uses TRBV7-2 and TRBJ1-6; D is undetermined. The CDR3 sequence is 16 residues long. V was trimmed by 5 bases and J by 0 bases, leaving 11 bases between them. Germline assignment: CDR1 SGHTA and CDR2 FQGNSA. The CDR3 is CASSTQPRSYNSPLHF. CDR3 DNA sequence: TGTGCCAGCAGCACCCAACCGCGCTCCTATAATTCACCCCTCCACTTT.

In the case of this clone: The junction and the germline gene differ at one end; a read error may be behind it. V usage is TRBV6-6 and J usage is TRBJ2-3, with a possible D match to TRBD2 (5 bases). The CDR3 is 16 residues long. Per germline, CDR1 MNHNY and CDR2 SVGAGI (reference sequence). This CDR3 reads CASRFSLEDPTHTQYF. CDR3 coding DNA: TGTGCCAGCAGATTCAGCTTGGAGGACCCCACACATACGCAGTATTTT.

This clone was observed a few times. For the CDR3, the DNA is TGCGCCAGCAGCTTGGGGACAGGGGTTCTCGGTGAAAAACTGTTTTTT. This encodes CASSLGTGVLGEKLFF. The chain employs TRBV5-1 and TRBJ1-4, with TRBD1 matching over 9 bases. J gave up 7 bases and V 0 bases, and 7 bases lay outside the gene matches. Germline V CDR1 and CDR2: SGHRS, YFSETQ. The CDR3 has 16 amino acids.

The count of this clone is one. The V and J genes are TRBV6-2 or TRBV6-3 and TRBJ1-4; D gene ambiguous. Germline V gene lookup returns CDR1 MNHEY and CDR2 SVGEGT. This CDR3 is 14 amino acids long. The ends were cut back, 2 bases at V and 4 bases at J, with 8 bases in the middle. The CDR3 here is CASSYAGNNEKLFF. CDR3 nucleotide sequence: TGTGCCAGCAGTTACGCGGGGAATAATGAAAAACTGTTTTTT.

The rearrangement links TRBV28 to TRBJ1-3; TRBD1 aligns across 8 bases. The junction had 15 bases not matched to a gene; V was cut back by 7 bases and J by 1 base. The germline CDR1 and CDR2 sequences are MDHEN and SYDVKM. The CDR3 length is 18 residues. The CDR3 loop reads CASIPPTGVRGSGNTIYF. In DNA form, the CDR3 reads TGTGCCAGCATTCCCCCGACAGGGGTAAGGGGATCTGGAAACACCATATATTTT.

This clone was picked up one time. This rearrangement joins TRBV27 to TRBJ2-5; 7 nucleotides align to TRBD1. Germline CDR1 MNHEY, CDR2 SMNVEV (reference sequence). The CDR3 is made up of 13 amino acids. Trimming removed 7 bases from V and 2 bases from J; junction bases left unmatched: 4. CDR3 coding DNA: TGTGCCAGCAAAAGGACAGGACAAGAGACCCAGTACTTC. It codes for CASKRTGQETQYF.